These 5 T cell receptor beta chains share one sample of origin, sequenced in a study of Ad26.COV2.S vaccination and SARS-CoV-2 variants. Treatment specified: over 15 received Ad26.COV2.S at low or high dose, single or two shots; several received placebo; per-sample allocation not given. Sampling took place 63 days after the first vaccine or placebo injection. Libraries were prepared by immunoSEQ multiplex PCR; TCRdb keeps only in-frame clonotypes and omits some of them. Here the sample spans about 350,000 clones, around 89% being singletons. Sequenced here: peripheral blood, sampled in a trial of Ad26.COV2.S vaccine versus placebo. These TCRs come from a person aged 18-65 years who received the Ad26.COV2.S COVID-19 vaccine or a placebo.

The V gene is TRBV11-2, the J gene TRBJ2-2; D remains unclear. V was clipped by 0 bases and J by 6 bases, with 8 bases between them. This CDR3 region has 14 residues. The V gene's germline CDR1 is SGHAT and CDR2 FQNNGV. CDR3 residues: CASSLDLAAGELFF. CDR3 nucleotide sequence: TGTGCCAGCAGCTTAGATTTGGCCGCCGGGGAGCTGTTTTTT.

Comment on this clone: The same CDR3 is also encoded by other DNA sequences in this sample. The J gene is TRBJ2-7, the V gene TRBV10-3, with D uncertain. The germline V and J ends were trimmed by 3 bases and 2 bases, with 5 bases remaining between them. The V gene's germline CDR1 is ENHRY and CDR2 SYGVKD. The CDR3 runs to 12 residues. This CDR3 is CAISEGTYEQYF. Written as DNA, the CDR3 is TGTGCCATCAGTGAAGGGACCTACGAGCAGTACTTC.

V is TRBV6-5 and J is TRBJ2-7; D is uncertain. Germline CDR1 MNHEY, CDR2 SVGAGI. The CDR3 spans 11 residues. Trimming stripped 8 bases from V and 7 bases from J, with 12 bases between. This CDR3 is CASFFGREQYF. The CDR3 DNA reads TGTGCCAGCTTCTTTGGCAGAGAGCAGTACTTC.

This clone was seen only a few times. The chain is built from TRBV11-2 and TRBJ2-7, with D perhaps assigned TRBD1 or TRBD2 (5 bases each). V shed 2 bases and J shed 4 bases, with 9 bases lying between them. This CDR3 comprises 13 residues. The V gene's germline CDR1 is SGHAT and CDR2 FQNNGV. CDR3 bases: TGTGCCAGCAGCTTATGGGGGAAGTACGAGCAGTACTTC. Residues: CASSLWGKYEQYF.

This clone has just one count. The chain carries TRBV2 and TRBJ2-1, with a possible D match to TRBD2 (5 bases). CDR3 size: 13 residues. Trimming cost V 3 bases and J 6 bases, with 9 bases left between them. CDR1 is SNHLY, CDR2 FYNNEI, per germline. The CDR3 DNA reads as TGTGCCAGCAGTGACTGGACTTCCAATGAGCAGTTCTTC. Amino acid sequence: CASSDWTSNEQFF.